This TCR beta chain is from a study of T cell repertoires in ileal Crohn's disease. The assay was immunoSEQ multiplex PCR, and TCRdb's table has in-frame clones only and misses some. Of about 2,200 clones listed, 62% are singletons. Time point indicated: neoterminal ileum biopsy at postoperative endoscopy, about 6 months after surgery. This clone was recorded a few times. With V trimmed by 11 bases and J by 3 bases, 8 bases remained unmatched. The CDR3 is 13 amino acids. Germline-derived CDR1 and CDR2 are SGHTA and FQGNSA. This sequence was found in an adult with Crohn's disease. The sample consisted of ileal tissue. The chain carries TRBV7-2 and TRBJ2-5, with 8 nucleotides matching TRBD1. The CDR3 here is CAVTPGQEETQYF. CDR3 coding DNA: TGTGCCGTAACCCCGGGACAGGAAGAGACCCAGTACTTC.